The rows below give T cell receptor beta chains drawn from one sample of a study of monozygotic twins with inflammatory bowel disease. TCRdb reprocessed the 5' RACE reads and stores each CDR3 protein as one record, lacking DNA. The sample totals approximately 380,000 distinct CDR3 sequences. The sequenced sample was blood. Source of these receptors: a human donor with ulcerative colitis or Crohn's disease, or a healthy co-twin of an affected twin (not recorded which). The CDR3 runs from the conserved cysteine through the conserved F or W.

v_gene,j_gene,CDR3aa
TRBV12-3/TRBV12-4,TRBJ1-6,CASTSDTSYNSPLHF
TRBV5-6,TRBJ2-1,CASSLDNTYNEQFF
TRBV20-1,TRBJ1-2,CSAPDRGQYGYTF
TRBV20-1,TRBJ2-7,CSADSSNRGPYEQYF
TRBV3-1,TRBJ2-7,CASSLGGRGEQYF
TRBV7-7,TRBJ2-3,CASSLGGGLSTDTQYF
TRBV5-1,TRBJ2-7,CASSFEGDSYEQYF
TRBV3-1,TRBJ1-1,CASRDRAHTEAFF
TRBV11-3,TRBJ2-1,CASSLDRLAGGNSEQFF
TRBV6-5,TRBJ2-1,CASSYSLEGRSYNEQFF
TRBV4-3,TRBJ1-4,CASSQVLQGLTNEKLFF
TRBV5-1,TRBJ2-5,CASSLQGVEETQYF
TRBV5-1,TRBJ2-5,CASSFGDRAQETQYF